This T cell receptor beta chain was obtained from a study of read filtering for tumor transcriptome and immune sequencing (dated by TCRdb to 2018 to 2021). About the full investigation: The cohort had about 17 male and approximately 14 female patients with a mean age of roughly 66 years, ranging from about 45 to 90. The study compared TCR repertoires from targeted immune repertoire sequencing and bulk whole-transcriptome sequencing run on the same bone marrow samples. By revised international staging, 8 or 9 patients were R-ISS I, around 15 were R-ISS II and over 5 were R-ISS III. As a main aim, a read-filtering strategy for immune repertoire data was addressed, with the specific question being whether clonotypes supported by a single read should be removed. After DNase treatment, whole-transcriptome libraries were prepared using the TruSeq RNA Access Library Prep Kit. TCR-region mapped reads per sample ranged from about 4 to 11 million with IR-seq versus only about 75 to 1,400 with RNA-seq.

TCR libraries were built from 400 ng RNA with the Immunoverse kit, using molecular barcoded adaptors covering alpha/delta and beta/gamma chains. The same RNA used for transcriptome sequencing was used for TCR library preparation. An Illumina HiSeq 4000 with 2 x 150 cycles was used to sequence the TCR libraries. In the paper's pipeline: Using MiXCR, which included quality filtering and error correction, TCR reads were aligned to human V, D, J and C references and then assembled into CDR3 clonotypes. Clonotype counts and gene usage diversity were analyzed with the tcR package in R. Raw mapping reads were checked after the RNA-seq reads had been mapped by STAR aligner version 2.5.3a onto the human GRCh37 genome. To test how sequencing depth affects detected clonotypes, IR-seq fastq files were randomly downsampled with Seqtk 1.3. The raw public reads went through TCRdb reprocessing: fastp at Q25, MiXCR clone calling, in-frame beta chains kept. Rows are combined by CDR3 protein, so each entry shows the most common genes and DNA. TCRdb's processing, not the authors', yielded these V and J calls. The sample has some 62,000 distinct CDR3 sequences on record, about 15% of them singletons. Approximately 50% of the sample rests with the top ten.

Inclusive of the bounding cysteine and phenylalanine, the CDR3 is 14 residues long. Here the CDR3 DNA is all that survives: 42 bases in frame from base 1. The junction shows trimming of 8 bases on V and 8 bases on J, plus 19 bases between the germline ends. The germline V gene encodes CDR1 MNHNS and CDR2 SASEGT. On the study overall, not on this receptor specifically: The sorted CD138-negative fraction was composed of a mixed bone marrow immune population rather than of purified T cells. IR-seq captured clonotypes at much higher depth and more reliably than RNA-seq, and smaller IR-seq throughput sufficed to identify most shared clonotypes. In IR-seq, single-read clonotypes were approximately 80% of clonotypes but 3% to 4.5% of total reads; in RNA-seq they were 74.6% of clonotypes and roughly 45% of reads. The correlation between IR-seq and RNA-seq shared clonotype proportions rose when single-read clonotypes were removed.

Each patient had bone marrow sampled at the time of active disease. Isolation of bone marrow mononuclear cells was performed by Ficoll-Hypaque density gradient centrifugation. Myeloma plasma cells were removed and CD138-negative cells were obtained by negative selection following labeling with CD138 magnetic microbeads on a MACS separator. The purity of the isolated cells was checked by flow cytometry with CD138 antibodies on an Attune NxT. TRIzol reagent was used to extract total RNA, and a NanoDrop spectrophotometer was used to quantify the extracted RNA. Paired RNA-seq and IR-seq were performed on each patient's CD138-negative bone marrow sample. This clonotype came up a few times. Its antigen is not yet known. One base separates it from a far larger clone, so it is likely a read error.

Recombination joined TRBV6-1 with TRBJ2-1, with TRBD1 as a weak D call on 6 bases. Sequences were obtained from a population of CD138-negative cells sorted from bone marrow. In the paper's terms, the cell subset or site label means: bone marrow mononuclear cells depleted of CD138+ plasma/myeloma cells by negative magnetic selection. This receptor was identified in a donor at least 40 years old with multiple myeloma. The CDR3 sequence is CASVPNGNRDEQFF. The bases are TGTGCCAGCGTCCCTAACGGGAACAGGGATGAGCAGTTCTTC.